These 6 T cell receptor beta chains share one sample of origin, sequenced in a study of T cells in Graves' hyperthyroidism and ophthalmopathy (dated by TCRdb to the late 2010s). The library was prepared using multiplex PCR. Sequencing instrument: Illumina HiSeq 2000. The TCR beta CDR3 regions were amplified from the RNA transcripts. A first-round RT-PCR of the TCR CDR3 used the HTBI primer set with the Qiagen OneStep RT-PCR kit. Using fastp at Q25 and MiXCR, TCRdb reprocessed the public reads and kept productive beta chains. Each CDR3 protein gets just one entry, which takes the most common genes and DNA from the rows behind it. This sample is represented by 300,000 to 400,000 distinct CDR3 sequences; roughly a fifth of them were singletons. 50% to 65% of the sample belongs to the ten largest clones. The sequencing input was blood. Source of these receptors: a woman aged 45 to 65 with Graves' hyperthyroidism.

This clonotype has just a few counts. The J gene is TRBJ1-6, the V gene TRBV28, with 9 positions matching TRBD1. The V segment lost 5 bases and the J segment 14 bases; nucleotides outside the gene matches: 4. Germline V gene lookup returns CDR1 MDHEN and CDR2 SYDVKM. The CDR3 is 12 amino acids. The CDR3 sequence: CASSGGDRALHF. CDR3 in DNA: TGTGCCAGCAGTGGGGGGGACAGGGCCCTCCACTTT.

V and J are TRBV12-3 or TRBV12-4 and TRBJ1-1; no firm D call. Trimming took off 2 bases at V and 3 bases at J, with 10 bases between the two ends. The CDR3 runs to 14 residues. The CDR3 DNA sequence: TGTGCCAGCAGTTTATTAAGGTTGGACACTGAAGCTTTCTTT. The encoded protein is CASSLLRLDTEAFF.

This clonotype was detected many times. The chain joins TRBV19 to TRBJ2-4; TRBD1 matches at 10 bases. The V gene end was trimmed by 5 bases and the J gene end by 1 base; junction bases not matched to a gene: 8. This CDR3 spans 17 amino acids. CDR1 LNHDA and CDR2 SQIVND come from the germline V gene (reference sequence). CDR3 residues: CASSAGTGAVAKNIQYF. The CDR3 coding sequence is TGTGCCAGTAGTGCAGGGACAGGGGCTGTTGCCAAAAACATTCAGTACTTC.

Regarding this clonotype: A much more abundant neighbour one base away suggests this may be a read error. DNA for the CDR3: TGCAGTGCTAACCGAGTGCAGAACACTGAAGCTTTCTTT. It is translated as CSANRVQNTEAFF. V usage is TRBV20-1 and J usage is TRBJ1-1; D unresolved. Germline assignment: CDR1 DFQATT and CDR2 SNEGSKA (reference sequence). Trimming took off 4 bases at V and 1 base at J, with 10 bases between the two ends. This CDR3 spans 13 amino acids.

J is TRBJ1-5 and V is TRBV12-3 or TRBV12-4; D perhaps matches TRBD1 (6 bases). The CDR3 totals 14 residues. Trimming left V 7 bases short and J 1 base short, with 11 bases between. CDR3: CASTRGASNQPQHF. As DNA, the CDR3 is TGTGCCAGCACCAGGGGCGCGAGCAATCAGCCCCAGCATTTT.

This clonotype has ten or more counts. The rearrangement links TRBV7-8 to TRBJ2-1; 10 bases map to TRBD1. Per the germline V gene, CDR1 is SGHVS and CDR2 is FQNEAQ. V was pared by 1 base and J by 7 bases, with 7 bases of the junction left unmatched. The CDR3 extends over 16 amino acids. The CDR3 loop reads CASSLVVGQGRNEQFF. CDR3 DNA: TGTGCCAGCAGCTTAGTGGTGGGACAGGGGAGGAATGAGCAGTTCTTC.